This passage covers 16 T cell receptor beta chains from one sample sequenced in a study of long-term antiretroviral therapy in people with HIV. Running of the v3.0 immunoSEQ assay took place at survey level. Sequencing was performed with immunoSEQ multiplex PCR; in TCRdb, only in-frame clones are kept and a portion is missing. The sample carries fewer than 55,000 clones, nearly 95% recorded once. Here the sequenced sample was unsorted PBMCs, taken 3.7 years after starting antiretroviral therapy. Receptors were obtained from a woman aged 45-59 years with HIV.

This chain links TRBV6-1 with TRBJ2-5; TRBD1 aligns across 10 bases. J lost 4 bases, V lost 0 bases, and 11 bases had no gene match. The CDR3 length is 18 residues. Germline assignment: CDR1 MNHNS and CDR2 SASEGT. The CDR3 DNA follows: TGTGCCAGCAGTGAAGCGGGATGGGGACAGGGGAGGCGAGAGACCCAGTACTTC. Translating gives CASSEAGWGQGRRETQYF.

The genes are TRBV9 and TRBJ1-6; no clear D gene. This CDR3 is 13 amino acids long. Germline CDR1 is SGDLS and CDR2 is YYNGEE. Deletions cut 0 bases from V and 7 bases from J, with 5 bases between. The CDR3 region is CASSVVRNSPLHF. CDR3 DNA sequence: TGTGCCAGCAGCGTAGTAAGGAATTCACCCCTCCACTTT. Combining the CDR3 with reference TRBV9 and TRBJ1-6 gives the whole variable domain DSGVTQTPKHLITATGQRVTLRCSPRSGDLSVYWYQQSLDQGLQFLIQYYNGEERAKGNILERFSAQQFPDLHSELNLSSLELGDSALYFCASSVVRNSPLHFGNGTRLTVT.

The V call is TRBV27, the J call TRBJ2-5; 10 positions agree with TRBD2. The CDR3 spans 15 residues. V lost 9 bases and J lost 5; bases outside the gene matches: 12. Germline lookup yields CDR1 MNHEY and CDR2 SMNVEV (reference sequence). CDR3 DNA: TGTGCCAGTCGAGAAGCGGGGGGGCCTCTCGAGACCCAGTACTTC. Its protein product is CASREAGGPLETQYF.

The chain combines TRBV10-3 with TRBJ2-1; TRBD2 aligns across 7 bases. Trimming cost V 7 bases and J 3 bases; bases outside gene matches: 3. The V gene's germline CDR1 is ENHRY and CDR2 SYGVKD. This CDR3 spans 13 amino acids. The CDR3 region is CAITGLGYNEQFF. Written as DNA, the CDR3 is TGTGCCATCACCGGACTAGGCTACAATGAGCAGTTCTTC.

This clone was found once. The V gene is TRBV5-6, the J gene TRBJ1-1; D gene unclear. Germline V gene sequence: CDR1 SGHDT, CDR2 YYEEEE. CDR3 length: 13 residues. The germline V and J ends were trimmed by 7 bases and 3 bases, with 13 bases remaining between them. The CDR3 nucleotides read TGTGCCAGCCGACGCGGCGGCGACACTGAAGCTTTCTTT. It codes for CASRRGGDTEAFF.

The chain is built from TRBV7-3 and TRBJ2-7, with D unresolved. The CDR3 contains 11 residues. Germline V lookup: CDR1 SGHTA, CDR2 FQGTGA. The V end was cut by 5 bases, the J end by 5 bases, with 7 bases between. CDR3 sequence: CASSPSDEQYF. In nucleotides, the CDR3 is TGTGCCAGCAGCCCTTCGGACGAGCAGTACTTC.

The CDR3 loop is CASSQEGRYYNSPLHF. The CDR3 DNA follows: TGCGCCAGCAGCCAAGAAGGAAGGTACTATAATTCACCCCTCCACTTT. The rearrangement links TRBV4-1 to TRBJ1-6; D gene unclear. From germline, CDR1 is MGHRA and CDR2 YSYEKL. V was clipped by 0 bases and J by 3 bases, with 9 bases between them. The CDR3 is 16 amino acids.

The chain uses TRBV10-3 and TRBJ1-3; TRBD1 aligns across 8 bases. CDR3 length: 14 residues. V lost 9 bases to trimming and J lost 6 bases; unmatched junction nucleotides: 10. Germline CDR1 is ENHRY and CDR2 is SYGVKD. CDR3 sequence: CAIRTDRAENTIYF. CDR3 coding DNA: TGTGCCATTCGAACGGACAGGGCCGAAAACACCATATATTTT.

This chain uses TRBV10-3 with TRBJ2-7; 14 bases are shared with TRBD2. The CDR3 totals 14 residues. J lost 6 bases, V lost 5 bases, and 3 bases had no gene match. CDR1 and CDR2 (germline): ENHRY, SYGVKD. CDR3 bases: TGTGCCATCAGTAGAGGACTAGCGGGGGGCGAGCAGTACTTC. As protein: CAISRGLAGGEQYF.

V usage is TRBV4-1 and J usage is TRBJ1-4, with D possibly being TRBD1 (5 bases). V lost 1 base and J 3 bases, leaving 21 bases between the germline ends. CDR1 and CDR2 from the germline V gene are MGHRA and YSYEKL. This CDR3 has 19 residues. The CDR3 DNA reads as TGCGCCAGCAGCCAAGCCATCGGGGGAGTACGCGTCCCTAATGAAAAACTGTTTTTT. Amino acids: CASSQAIGGVRVPNEKLFF.

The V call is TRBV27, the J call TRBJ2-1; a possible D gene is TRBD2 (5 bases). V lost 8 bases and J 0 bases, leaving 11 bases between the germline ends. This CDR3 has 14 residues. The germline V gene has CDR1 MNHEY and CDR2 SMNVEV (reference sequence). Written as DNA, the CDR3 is TGTGCCAGCTACGGGGTAGGCTCCTACAATGAGCAGTTCTTC. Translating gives CASYGVGSYNEQFF.

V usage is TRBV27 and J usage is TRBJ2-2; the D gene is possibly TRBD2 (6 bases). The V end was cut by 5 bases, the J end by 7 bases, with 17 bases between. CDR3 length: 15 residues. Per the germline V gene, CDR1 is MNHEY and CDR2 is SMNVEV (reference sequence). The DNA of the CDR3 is TGTGCCAGCAGTACCGCAGTGGGAGCGGGCGGGGAGCTGTTTTTT. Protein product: CASSTAVGAGGELFF.

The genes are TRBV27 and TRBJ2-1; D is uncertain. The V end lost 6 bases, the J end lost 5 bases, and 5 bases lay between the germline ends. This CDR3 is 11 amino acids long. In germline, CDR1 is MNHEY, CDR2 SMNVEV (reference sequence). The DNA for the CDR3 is TGTGCCAGCAGCCAACACAATGAGCAGTTCTTC. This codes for CASSQHNEQFF.

The CDR3 region has the DNA TGTGCCATCAGCCAGGGGGGGTACGAGCAGTACTTC. Its translation: CAISQGGYEQYF. The J gene is TRBJ2-7, the V gene TRBV10-3; D assignment may be TRBD1 or TRBD2 (7 bases each). Germline CDR1 reads ENHRY; CDR2 reads SYGVKD. The CDR3 is 12 residues long. V lost 6 bases, J lost 4 bases, and 10 bases lay in between.

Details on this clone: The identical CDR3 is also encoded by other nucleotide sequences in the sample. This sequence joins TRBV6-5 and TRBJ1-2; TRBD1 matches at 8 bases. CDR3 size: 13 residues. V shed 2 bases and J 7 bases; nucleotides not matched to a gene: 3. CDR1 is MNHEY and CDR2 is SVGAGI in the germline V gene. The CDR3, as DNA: TGTGCCAGCAGTTACCCCGACAGGGGTGGCTACACCTTC. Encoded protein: CASSYPDRGGYTF.

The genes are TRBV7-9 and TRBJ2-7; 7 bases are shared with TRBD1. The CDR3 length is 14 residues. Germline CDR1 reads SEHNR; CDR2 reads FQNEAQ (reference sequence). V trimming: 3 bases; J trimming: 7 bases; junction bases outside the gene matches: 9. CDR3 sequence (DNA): TGTGCCAGCAGCTTCGCACAGGGGCCTAAGGAGCAGTACTTC. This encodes CASSFAQGPKEQYF.